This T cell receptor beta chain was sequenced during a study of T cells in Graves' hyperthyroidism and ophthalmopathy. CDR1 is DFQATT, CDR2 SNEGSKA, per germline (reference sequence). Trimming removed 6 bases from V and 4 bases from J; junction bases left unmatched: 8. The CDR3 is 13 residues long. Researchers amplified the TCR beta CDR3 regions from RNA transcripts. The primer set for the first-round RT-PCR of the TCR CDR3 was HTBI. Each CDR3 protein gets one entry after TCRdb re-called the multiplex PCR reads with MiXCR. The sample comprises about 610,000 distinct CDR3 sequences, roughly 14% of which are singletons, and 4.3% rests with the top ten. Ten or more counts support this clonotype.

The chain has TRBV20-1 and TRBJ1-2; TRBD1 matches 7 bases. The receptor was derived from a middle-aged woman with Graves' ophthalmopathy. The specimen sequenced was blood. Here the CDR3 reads CSAQLTGVYGYTF. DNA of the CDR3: TGCAGTGCGCAACTTACAGGGGTCTATGGCTACACCTTC.